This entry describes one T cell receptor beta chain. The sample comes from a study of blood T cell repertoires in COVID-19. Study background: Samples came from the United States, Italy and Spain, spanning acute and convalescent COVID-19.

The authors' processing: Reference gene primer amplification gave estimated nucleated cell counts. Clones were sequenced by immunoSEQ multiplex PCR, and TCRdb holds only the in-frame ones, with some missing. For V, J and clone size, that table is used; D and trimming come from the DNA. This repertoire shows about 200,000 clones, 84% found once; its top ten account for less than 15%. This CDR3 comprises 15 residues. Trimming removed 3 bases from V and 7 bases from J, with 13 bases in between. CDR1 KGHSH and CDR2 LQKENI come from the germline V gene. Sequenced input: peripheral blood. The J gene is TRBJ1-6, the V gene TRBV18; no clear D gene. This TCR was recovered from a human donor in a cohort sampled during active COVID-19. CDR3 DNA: TGTGCCAGCTCACCCACCGAGGGTCGGAATTCACCCCTCCACTTT. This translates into CASSPTEGRNSPLHF. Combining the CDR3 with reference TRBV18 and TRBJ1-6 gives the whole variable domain NAGVMQNPRHLVRRRGQEARLRCSPMKGHSHVYWYRQLPEEGLKFMVYLQKENIIDESGMPKERFSAEFPKEGPSILRIQQVVRGDSAAYFCASSPTEGRNSPLHFGNGTRLTVT.